This TCR beta chain is drawn from a study of blood T cells in healthy people across ages. The study, taken as a whole, reports: Conclusively comparing naive with antigen-experienced cells was impossible with unsorted PBMCs.

Through a sample-barcoded 5' primer and a J-beta primer mix, a second PCR was run for roughly 6 to 12 cycles. MiXCR, run by TCRdb on the 5' RACE reads, gives a single entry per CDR3 protein. Of about 1,500,000 distinct CDR3 sequences detected, 42% appear once; the ten largest clones hold 7% to 9%. About this clonotype itself: Its antigen is not known. One end of the junction fails to match germline, which may point to a read error.

The CDR3 is 15 residues long. The TCR originated in a woman aged 18-29 years in good health. Material for sequencing was blood. The chain links TRBV12-3 or TRBV12-4 to TRBJ2-3; 8 nucleotides align to TRBD1. The CDR3 sequence is CTSRSRTGKGDTQYF. CDR3 sequence (DNA): TGTACCAGCAGGTCCCGGACAGGGAAGGGAGATACGCAGTATTTT.